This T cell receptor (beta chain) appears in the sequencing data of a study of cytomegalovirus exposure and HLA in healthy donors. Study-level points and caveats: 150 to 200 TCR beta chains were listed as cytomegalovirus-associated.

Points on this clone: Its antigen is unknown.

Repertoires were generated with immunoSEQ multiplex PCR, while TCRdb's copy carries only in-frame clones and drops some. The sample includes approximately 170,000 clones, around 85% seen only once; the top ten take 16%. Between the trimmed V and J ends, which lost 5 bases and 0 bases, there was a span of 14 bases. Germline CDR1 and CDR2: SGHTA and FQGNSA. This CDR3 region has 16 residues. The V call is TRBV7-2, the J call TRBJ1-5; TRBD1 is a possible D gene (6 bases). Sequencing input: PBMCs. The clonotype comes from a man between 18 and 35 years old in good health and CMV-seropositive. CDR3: CASSDLTGYSNQPQHF. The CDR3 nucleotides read TGTGCCAGCAGCGACCTGACAGGATATAGCAATCAGCCCCAGCATTTT.